A single sample is the source of the 20 T cell receptor beta chains below, sequenced in a study of radiation and T cells in renal cell carcinoma (dated by TCRdb to the early 2020s). What this sample's time point label stands for: blood 2 weeks post-SBRT. Sample treatment or condition, as interpreted from the label and publication: 15 Gy SBRT to primary tumor, nephrectomy 4 weeks later. Libraries came from the immunoSEQ multiplex PCR assay. TCRdb limited this immuneACCESS table to in-frame rearrangements with V and J called. A share of clones is missing; checked studies link under half to unresolved V genes, and the rest is unexplained. The sample records about 150,000 clones, around 90% of which are singletons. The top ten hold 13% of the sample. The input for sequencing was blood, taken from a patient whose treatment included radiotherapy and nephrectomy. The receptors come from a woman in her forties or fifties with renal cell carcinoma.

This chain connects TRBV6-5 to TRBJ1-4; D ambiguous. The ends were cut back, 2 bases at V and 4 bases at J, with 5 bases in the middle. The germline CDR1 and CDR2 sequences are MNHEY and SVGAGI. The CDR3 has 13 amino acids. For the CDR3, the DNA is TGTGCCAGCAGTTACGGGCTTAATGAAAAACTGTTTTTT. Translation gives CASSYGLNEKLFF.

The chain joins TRBV5-1 to TRBJ1-2; a possible D gene is TRBD1 (6 bases). The CDR3 totals 20 residues. Germline CDR1 is SGHRS and CDR2 is YFSETQ. The V end was cut by 0 bases, the J end by 2 bases, with 26 bases between. CDR3 nucleotide sequence: TGCGCCAGCAGCTTGGTGGGGCAGGGGTTTCGCCAACTCAAAAACTATGGCTACACCTTC. It translates to CASSLVGQGFRQLKNYGYTF. Full variable domain (outside the CDR3, taken from reference TRBV5-1 and TRBJ1-2): KAGVTQTPRYLIKTRGQQVTLSCSPISGHRSVSWYQQTPGQGLQFLFEYFSETQRNKGNFPGRFSGRQFSNSRSEMNVSTLELGDSALYLCASSLVGQGFRQLKNYGYTFGSGTRLTVV.

This clone was seen a handful of times. At the DNA level, this CDR3 is encoded by other sequences in the same sample as well. This chain links TRBV18 with TRBJ2-5; weak D call: TRBD1 (6 bases). Germline CDR1 reads KGHSH; CDR2 reads LQKENI. Trimming cost V 3 bases and J 2 bases, with 7 bases left between them. CDR3 length equals 13 residues. In DNA form, the CDR3 reads TGTGCCAGCTCACCCGGACAGCAAGAGACCCAGTACTTC. It encodes CASSPGQQETQYF. Full variable domain (remainder filled in from reference TRBV18 and TRBJ2-5): NAGVMQNPRHLVRRRGQEARLRCSPMKGHSHVYWYRQLPEEGLKFMVYLQKENIIDESGMPKERFSAEFPKEGPSILRIQQVVRGDSAAYFCASSPGQQETQYFGPGTRLLVL.

CDR3 in DNA: TGTGCCAGCAGCTCCGGGGTCAGAACAGATACGCAGTATTTT. It translates to CASSSGVRTDTQYF. The chain recombines TRBV6-6 with TRBJ2-3; a weak D match, TRBD2 (5 bases). The ends were cut back, 6 bases at V and 3 bases at J, with 13 bases in the middle. The CDR3 covers 14 residues. CDR1 MNHNY and CDR2 SVGAGI come from the germline V gene (reference sequence).

This clone was observed a few times. The rearrangement links TRBV11-3 to TRBJ1-1; 8 bases are a match to TRBD1. Germline lookup yields CDR1 SGHNT and CDR2 YENEEA. V was pared by 3 bases and J by 3 bases, with 0 bases of the junction left unmatched. The CDR3 sequence is 13 residues long. CDR3 sequence (DNA): TGTGCCAGCAGCTTGACAGGGGACACTGAAGCTTTCTTT. Amino acids: CASSLTGDTEAFF. Together with reference TRBV11-3 and TRBJ1-1, the CDR3 gives the full variable domain: EAGVVQSPRYKIIEKKQPVAFWCNPISGHNTLYWYLQNLGQGPELLIRYENEEAVDDSQLPKDRFSAERLKGVDSTLKIQPAELGDSAVYLCASSLTGDTEAFFGQGTRLTVV.

V and J are TRBV6-6 and TRBJ1-4; no firm D call. Germline V gene lookup returns CDR1 MNHNY and CDR2 SVGAGI (reference sequence). Trimming removed 2 bases at V and 5 bases at J, with 6 bases between. The CDR3 has 13 residues. DNA for the CDR3: TGTGCCAGCAGTTACGGCAGGAATGAAAAACTGTTTTTT. Its translation: CASSYGRNEKLFF.

The V and J genes are TRBV9 and TRBJ1-4; D remains ambiguous. CDR1 and CDR2 (germline): SGDLS, YYNGEE. This CDR3 has 14 amino acids. Trimming stripped 2 bases from V and 5 bases from J, with 10 bases between. The CDR3 protein is CASSVDVANEKLFF. The CDR3, as DNA: TGTGCCAGCAGCGTGGACGTAGCAAATGAAAAACTGTTTTTT.

This sequence joins TRBV7-3 and TRBJ1-2; D unresolved. The germline V gene has CDR1 SGHTA and CDR2 FQGTGA. The CDR3 consists of 14 residues. V was cut by 4 bases and J by 7 bases, with 16 bases left in between. CDR3 region: CASSSQTPSSGYTF. The CDR3 coding sequence is TGTGCCAGCAGCTCGCAGACCCCCAGTTCTGGCTACACCTTC.

The rearrangement links TRBV6-5 to TRBJ2-7; D gene unclear. Germline V CDR1 and CDR2: MNHEY, SVGAGI. The V end was cut by 6 bases, the J end by 1 base, with 10 bases between. The CDR3 loop spans 13 amino acids. CDR3 residues: CASRGMGSYEQYF. As DNA, the CDR3 is TGTGCCAGCAGGGGTATGGGGTCCTACGAGCAGTACTTC.

The chain recombines TRBV10-2 with TRBJ1-2, with a tentative D call TRBD1 (5 bases). Germline V gene sequence: CDR1 WSHSY, CDR2 SAAADI. Trimming removed 6 bases from V and 4 bases from J, with 12 bases in between. This CDR3 spans 13 amino acids. CDR3 protein: CASSVDSAYGYTF. CDR3 sequence (DNA): TGCGCCAGCAGCGTTGACAGTGCCTATGGCTACACCTTC.

The chain couples TRBV5-1 to TRBJ2-5; 7 positions match TRBD1. The germline CDR1 and CDR2 sequences are SGHRS and YFSETQ. The CDR3 consists of 14 residues. J lost 4 bases, V lost 4 bases, and 7 bases had no gene match. The CDR3 protein is CASSDPTGSETQYF. The CDR3 DNA reads TGCGCCAGCAGCGACCCGACAGGGTCAGAGACCCAGTACTTC.

The CDR3 protein is CASSAEGQGVTEAFF. The CDR3 DNA reads as TGTGCCAGCAGTGCGGAGGGACAGGGTGTCACTGAAGCTTTCTTT. The chain uses TRBV6-1 and TRBJ1-1; 9 bases fit TRBD1. The germline V gene has CDR1 MNHNS and CDR2 SASEGT. J lost 4 bases, V lost 4 bases, and 7 bases had no gene match. The CDR3 is 15 residues long.

V gene TRBV5-1 combines with J gene TRBJ2-2; D is unresolved. Germline lookup yields CDR1 SGHRS and CDR2 YFSETQ. Trimming shortened V by 0 bases and J by 3 bases, and 6 bases separated the two germline ends. The CDR3 covers 14 residues. The chain's CDR3 is CASSLGVDTGELFF. For the CDR3, the DNA is TGCGCCAGCAGCTTGGGGGTGGACACCGGGGAGCTGTTTTTT.

This clone came up once. The chain has TRBV6-5 and TRBJ2-2; D gene uncertain. In germline, CDR1 is MNHEY, CDR2 SVGAGI. The CDR3 extends over 14 amino acids. The V end was cut by 8 bases, the J end by 4 bases, with 14 bases between. CDR3 protein: CASGRSGVTGELFF. The CDR3, as DNA: TGTGCCAGCGGTCGGAGTGGGGTCACCGGGGAGCTGTTTTTT.

The J gene is TRBJ1-1, the V gene TRBV9; no definite D call. This CDR3 comprises 14 residues. Trimming left V 0 bases short and J 5 bases short, with 11 bases between. The germline gives CDR1 SGDLS, CDR2 YYNGEE. CDR3 DNA sequence: TGTGCCAGCAGCGTAGTGGTGGTGGGAACTGAAGCTTTCTTT. Protein product: CASSVVVVGTEAFF.

As concerns this clone: One junction end disagrees with the germline gene, perhaps due to a read error. The V and J genes are TRBV5-1 and TRBJ1-1, with a tentative D call TRBD1 (6 bases). Germline loops: CDR1 SGHRS, CDR2 YFSETQ. This CDR3 has 14 residues. The DNA for the CDR3 is TGCGCCAGCAGTTTGGACAGACCACCCGATGAAGCTTTCTTT. Residues: CASSLDRPPDEAFF.

The chain has TRBV9 and TRBJ2-3; possible D gene TRBD2, 5 bases. V was clipped by 0 bases and J by 3 bases, with 11 bases between them. The CDR3 runs 15 residues. Germline V CDR1 and CDR2: SGDLS, YYNGEE. CDR3 region: CASSVAQRTTDTQYF. The CDR3 nucleotides are TGTGCCAGCAGCGTAGCTCAGCGGACTACAGATACGCAGTATTTT. Drawing the rest from reference TRBV9 and TRBJ2-3, the complete variable domain is DSGVTQTPKHLITATGQRVTLRCSPRSGDLSVYWYQQSLDQGLQFLIQYYNGEERAKGNILERFSAQQFPDLHSELNLSSLELGDSALYFCASSVAQRTTDTQYFGPGTRLTVL.

V is TRBV2 and J is TRBJ2-1, with a possible D match to TRBD2 (5 bases). V dropped 6 bases and J dropped 13 bases, with 16 bases sitting between them. The CDR3 runs to 12 residues. Germline V CDR1 and CDR2: SNHLY, FYNNEI. The CDR3 sequence: CASREFRTLQFF. The CDR3 DNA follows: TGTGCCAGCAGGGAATTCCGGACTCTACAGTTCTTC.

This chain connects TRBV6-1 to TRBJ1-2; possibly TRBD1 for D (6 bases). CDR1 is MNHNS and CDR2 is SASEGT in the germline V gene. Trimming took 6 bases from V and 2 from J, leaving 16 bases between them. The CDR3 extends over 15 amino acids. The CDR3 is CASSGGAGENYGYTF. Here the CDR3 DNA reads TGTGCCAGCAGCGGAGGGGCAGGGGAGAACTATGGCTACACCTTC.

This chain connects TRBV13 to TRBJ1-1; tentative D call: TRBD1 (6 bases). Germline V CDR1 and CDR2: PRHDT, FYEKMQ (reference sequence). CDR3 length: 15 residues. The V and J ends lost 2 bases and 1 base respectively, with 11 bases between them. CDR3 loop: CASSLYGQKNTEAFF. Here the CDR3 DNA reads TGTGCCAGCAGCTTATATGGACAGAAGAACACTGAAGCTTTCTTT.